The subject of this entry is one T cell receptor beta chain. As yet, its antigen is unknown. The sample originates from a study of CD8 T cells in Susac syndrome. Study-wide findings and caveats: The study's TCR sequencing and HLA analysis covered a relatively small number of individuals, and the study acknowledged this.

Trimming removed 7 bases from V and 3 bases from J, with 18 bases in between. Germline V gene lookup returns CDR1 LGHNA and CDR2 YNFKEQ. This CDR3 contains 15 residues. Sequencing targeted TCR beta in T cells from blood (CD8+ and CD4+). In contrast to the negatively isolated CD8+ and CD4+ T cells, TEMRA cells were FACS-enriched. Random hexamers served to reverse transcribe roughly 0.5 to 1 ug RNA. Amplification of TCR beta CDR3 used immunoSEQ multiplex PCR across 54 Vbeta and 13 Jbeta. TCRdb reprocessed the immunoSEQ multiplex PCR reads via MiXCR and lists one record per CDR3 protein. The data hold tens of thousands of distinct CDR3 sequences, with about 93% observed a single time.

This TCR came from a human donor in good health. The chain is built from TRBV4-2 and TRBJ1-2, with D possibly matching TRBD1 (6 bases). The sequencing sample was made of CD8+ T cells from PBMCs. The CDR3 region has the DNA TGTGCCAGCACCCTTACACGGGGGGCGGACTATGGCTACACCTTC. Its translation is CASTLTRGADYGYTF.